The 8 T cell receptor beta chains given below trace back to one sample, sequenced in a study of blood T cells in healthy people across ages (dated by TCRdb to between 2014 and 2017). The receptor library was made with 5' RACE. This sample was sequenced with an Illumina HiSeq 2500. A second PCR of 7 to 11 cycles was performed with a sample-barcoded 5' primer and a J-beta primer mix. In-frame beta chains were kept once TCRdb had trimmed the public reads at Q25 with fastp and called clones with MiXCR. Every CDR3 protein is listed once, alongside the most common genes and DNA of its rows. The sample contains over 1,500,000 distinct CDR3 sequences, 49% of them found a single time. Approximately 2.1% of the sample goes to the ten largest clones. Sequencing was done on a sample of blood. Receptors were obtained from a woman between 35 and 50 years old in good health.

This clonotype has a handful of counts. The CDR3 sequence: CASSRTGTSIDEQFF. The CDR3 region has the DNA TGCGCCAGCAGCAGGACCGGGACTAGCATCGATGAGCAGTTCTTC. The chain recombines TRBV5-1 with TRBJ2-1; 9 bases line up with TRBD2. CDR1 and CDR2 from the germline V gene are SGHRS and YFSETQ. The J segment lost 8 bases and the V segment lost 4 bases, leaving 10 bases of the junction unmatched. This CDR3 is 15 amino acids long.

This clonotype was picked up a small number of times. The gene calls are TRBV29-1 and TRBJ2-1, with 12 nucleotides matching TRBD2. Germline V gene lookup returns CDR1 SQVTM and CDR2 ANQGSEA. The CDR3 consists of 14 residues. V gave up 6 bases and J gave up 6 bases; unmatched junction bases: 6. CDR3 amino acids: CSVLAGGALNEQFF. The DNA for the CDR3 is TGCAGCGTACTAGCGGGGGGAGCCCTCAATGAGCAGTTCTTC.

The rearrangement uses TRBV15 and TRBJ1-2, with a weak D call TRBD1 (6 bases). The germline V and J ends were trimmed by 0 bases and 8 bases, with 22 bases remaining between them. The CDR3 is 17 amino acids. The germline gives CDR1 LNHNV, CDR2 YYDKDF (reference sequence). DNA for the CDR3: TGTGCCACCAGCAGAGATCCCCCGCGTCGAGAGGGGGAAGGCTACACCTTC. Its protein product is CATSRDPPRREGEGYTF.

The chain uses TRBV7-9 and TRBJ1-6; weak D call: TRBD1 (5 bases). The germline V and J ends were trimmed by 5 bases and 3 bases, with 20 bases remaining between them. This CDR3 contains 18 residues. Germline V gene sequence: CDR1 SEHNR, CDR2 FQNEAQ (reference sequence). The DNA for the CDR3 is TGTGCCAGCAGCCAAGTCCAACGGGACCGTGGCTATAATTCACCCCTCCACTTT. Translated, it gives CASSQVQRDRGYNSPLHF.

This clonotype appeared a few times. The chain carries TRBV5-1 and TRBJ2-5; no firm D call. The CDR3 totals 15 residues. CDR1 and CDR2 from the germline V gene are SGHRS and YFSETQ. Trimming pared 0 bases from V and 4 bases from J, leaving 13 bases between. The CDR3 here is CASSLVNRYAETQYF. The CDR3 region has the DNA TGCGCCAGCAGCTTGGTAAACCGCTATGCAGAGACCCAGTACTTC.

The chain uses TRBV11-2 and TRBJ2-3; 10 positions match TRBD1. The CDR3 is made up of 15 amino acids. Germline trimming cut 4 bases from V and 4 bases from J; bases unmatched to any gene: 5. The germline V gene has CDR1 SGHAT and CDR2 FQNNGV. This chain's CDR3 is CASSSPGTGADTQYF. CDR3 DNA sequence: TGTGCCAGCAGCTCCCCCGGGACAGGGGCAGATACGCAGTATTTT.

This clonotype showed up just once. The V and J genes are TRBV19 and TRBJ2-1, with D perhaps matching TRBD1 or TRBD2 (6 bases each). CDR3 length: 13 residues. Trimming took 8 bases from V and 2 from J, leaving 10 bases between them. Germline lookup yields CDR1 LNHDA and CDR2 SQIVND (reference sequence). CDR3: CASDGGAYNEQFF. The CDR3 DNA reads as TGTGCCAGTGACGGGGGCGCCTACAATGAGCAGTTCTTC. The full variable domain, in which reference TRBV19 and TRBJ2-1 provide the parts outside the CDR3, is DGGITQSPKYLFRKEGQNVTLSCEQNLNHDAMYWYRQDPGQGLRLIYYSQIVNDFQKGDIAEGYSVSREKKESFPLTVTSAQKNPTAFYLCASDGGAYNEQFFGPGTRLTVL.

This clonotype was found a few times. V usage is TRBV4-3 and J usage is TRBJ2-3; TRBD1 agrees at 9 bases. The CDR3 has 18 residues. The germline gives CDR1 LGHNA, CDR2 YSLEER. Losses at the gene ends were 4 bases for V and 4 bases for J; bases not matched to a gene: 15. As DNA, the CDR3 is TGCGCCAGCAGCCCCAGATCATCCGGGACAGGGAGTGCAGATACGCAGTATTTT. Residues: CASSPRSSGTGSADTQYF.